One sample yielded the 20 T cell receptor beta chains listed below, sequenced in a study of T cell responses to AZD1222 COVID-19 vaccine. TCRdb's table, derived via immunoSEQ multiplex PCR, lists solely in-frame clones and lacks some. This table has some 200,000 clones, about 95% appearing once. Here the sequenced sample was peripheral blood, taken 28 days after the second dose of the MenACWY control vaccine. The source of these receptors is an adult who received the MenACWY meningococcal vaccine as a control.

This rearrangement joins TRBV4-1 to TRBJ1-4; no firm D call. Germline CDR1 MGHRA, CDR2 YSYEKL. The CDR3 totals 16 residues. V was pared by 1 base and J by 2 bases, with 11 bases between. The CDR3 is CASSQVERATNEKLFF. The CDR3 nucleotides are TGCGCCAGCAGCCAAGTAGAGAGGGCGACTAATGAAAAACTGTTTTTT.

In its sample, this clone was seen once. This chain connects TRBV5-6 to TRBJ2-1; D is possibly TRBD1 or TRBD2 (6 bases each). The CDR3 spans 14 residues. CDR1 is SGHDT and CDR2 is YYEEEE in the germline V gene. V gave up 2 bases and J gave up 1 base, with 7 bases separating them. The CDR3 nucleotides are TGTGCCAGCAGCTTAGGGGGGTCCTACAATGAGCAGTTCTTC. It specifies CASSLGGSYNEQFF.

The chain has TRBV23-1 and TRBJ1-5; 10 bases are shared with TRBD1. TRBV23-1 qualifies as an ORF whose function is uncertain. V lost 3 bases and J lost 5; bases outside the gene matches: 4. The CDR3 spans 15 residues. The CDR3 protein is CASSHRTGGDQPQHF. The DNA for the CDR3 is TGCGCCAGCAGTCATCGGACAGGGGGGGATCAGCCCCAGCATTTT.

The chain uses TRBV28 and TRBJ1-1, with D hard to call. The ends were cut back, 2 bases at V and 7 bases at J, with 5 bases in the middle. The CDR3 has 11 amino acids. Germline lookup yields CDR1 MDHEN and CDR2 SYDVKM. The CDR3 nucleotides are TGTGCCAGCAGTTTAGGGATTGAAGCTTTCTTT. This codes for CASSLGIEAFF.

V usage is TRBV5-1 and J usage is TRBJ1-5; D not certain. Looked up from germline, CDR1 is SGHRS and CDR2 is YFSETQ. The V end was cut by 0 bases, the J end by 2 bases, with 6 bases between. The CDR3 has 14 amino acids. The CDR3: CASSLDVGNQPQHF. CDR3 in DNA: TGCGCCAGCAGCTTGGACGTGGGCAATCAGCCCCAGCATTTT.

The chain couples TRBV10-3 to TRBJ1-4; possibly TRBD1 for D (5 bases). Between the trimmed V and J ends, which lost 8 bases and 0 bases, there was a span of 13 bases. The CDR3 is made up of 15 amino acids. Germline CDR1 ENHRY, CDR2 SYGVKD. The CDR3 sequence is CAIGASGTTNEKLFF. CDR3 nucleotides: TGTGCCATCGGGGCTTCAGGGACAACTAATGAAAAACTGTTTTTT.

The V call is TRBV11-2, the J call TRBJ2-7, with D hard to call. CDR3 size: 13 residues. The germline V and J ends were trimmed by 1 base and 7 bases, with 11 bases remaining between them. Looked up from germline, CDR1 is SGHAT and CDR2 is FQNNGV. CDR3 region: CASSLVPMGEQYF. Here the CDR3 DNA reads TGTGCCAGCAGCTTAGTCCCCATGGGGGAGCAGTACTTC. The variable domain in full, with the rest retrieved from reference TRBV11-2 and TRBJ2-7, is EAGVAQSPRYKIIEKRQSVAFWCNPISGHATLYWYQQILGQGPKLLIQFQNNGVVDDSQLPKDRFSAERLKGVDSTLKIQPAKLEDSAVYLCASSLVPMGEQYFGPGTRLTVT.

This clone has only one observation. The gene calls are TRBV3-1 (or the pseudogene TRBV3-2) and TRBJ1-2; D gene ambiguous. Germline V CDR1 and CDR2: LGHDT, YNNKEL (reference sequence). The CDR3 runs to 15 residues. With 1 base removed from V and 3 bases from J, the gap between germline ends came to 12 bases. The CDR3 DNA sequence: TGTGCCAGCAGCCAAGGCCCAGGCGGAGACTATGGCTACACCTTC. It specifies CASSQGPGGDYGYTF.

The chain has TRBV10-3 and TRBJ1-2, with 7 positions matching TRBD1. Germline lookup yields CDR1 ENHRY and CDR2 SYGVKD. After removal of 8 bases from V and 7 bases from J, the junction contained 10 bases not matched to a gene. The CDR3 extends over 13 amino acids. The chain's CDR3 is CAIGAQGSGGYTF. The CDR3 DNA reads TGTGCCATCGGAGCACAGGGGAGCGGTGGCTACACCTTC.

The gene calls are TRBV28 and TRBJ2-4; 8 bases line up with TRBD2. V lost 1 base to trimming and J lost 7 bases; unmatched junction nucleotides: 9. The CDR3 covers 16 residues. Germline lookup yields CDR1 MDHEN and CDR2 SYDVKM. This chain's CDR3 is CASSLSGPGGSNIQYF. In nucleotides, the CDR3 is TGTGCCAGCAGTTTATCTGGTCCGGGGGGGAGTAACATTCAGTACTTC.

The chain uses TRBV10-3 and TRBJ2-7; D is uncertain. Trimming left V 11 bases short and J 0 bases short, with 23 bases between. CDR3 length: 16 residues. The germline CDR1 and CDR2 sequences are ENHRY and SYGVKD. The CDR3 DNA reads TGTGCCTCCCGTGGGTCTCCGATAAAAAGCTCCTACGAGCAGTACTTC. Translation gives CASRGSPIKSSYEQYF.

The CDR3 loop reads CASSQAPGQGAIGELFF. CDR3 coding DNA: TGTGCCAGCAGCCAAGCCCCCGGACAGGGGGCAATCGGGGAGCTGTTTTTT. The chain employs TRBV4-2 and TRBJ2-2, with 11 positions matching TRBD1. The CDR3 covers 17 residues. Looked up from germline, CDR1 is LGHNA and CDR2 is YNFKEQ. J lost 7 bases, V lost 1 base, and 8 bases had no gene match.

The CDR3 bases are TGTGCCAGCTCACCTAGGACAGGGGGCTACGAGCAGTACTTC. It specifies CASSPRTGGYEQYF. This chain joins TRBV18 and TRBJ2-7; 10 nucleotides match TRBD1. Losses at the gene ends were 3 bases for V and 3 bases for J; bases not matched to a gene: 2. Germline V gene lookup returns CDR1 KGHSH and CDR2 LQKENI. The CDR3 loop spans 14 amino acids.

V and J are TRBV30 and TRBJ2-1, with 7 bases identical to TRBD2. The junction had 4 bases not matched to a gene; V was cut back by 4 bases and J by 4 bases. The CDR3 contains 13 residues. From germline, CDR1 is GTSNPN and CDR2 SVGIG (reference sequence). For the CDR3, the DNA is TGTGCCTGGACGGCGGGAGCGTACAATGAGCAGTTCTTC. Translating gives CAWTAGAYNEQFF.

This clone was counted a few times. The chain combines TRBV27 with TRBJ2-1; the D gene is possibly TRBD1 (7 bases). Trimming left V 5 bases short and J 9 bases short, with 11 bases between. CDR1 is MNHEY, CDR2 SMNVEV, per germline (reference sequence). This CDR3 has 12 residues. CDR3 region: CASSPQGGEQFF. DNA for the CDR3: TGTGCCAGCAGTCCTCAGGGGGGTGAGCAGTTCTTC.

The J gene is TRBJ1-2, the V gene TRBV4-1; 7 bases fit TRBD1. This CDR3 spans 15 amino acids. The germline V gene encodes CDR1 MGHRA and CDR2 YSYEKL. V was clipped by 0 bases and J by 2 bases; unmatched bases: 3. Here the CDR3 DNA reads TGCGCCAGCAGCCAAGAAGGGGGACAGAACTATGGCTACACCTTC. It encodes CASSQEGGQNYGYTF.

The sample holds one count of this clone. The CDR3 region is CASSPTSRIGDTQYF. CDR3 in DNA: TGTGCCAGCAGCCCGACTAGCCGCATAGGAGATACGCAGTATTTT. The chain carries TRBV5-8 and TRBJ2-3; TRBD2 aligns across 7 bases. With V trimmed by 4 bases and J by 5 bases, 10 bases remained unmatched. CDR1 SGHTS and CDR2 YDEGEE come from the germline V gene. This CDR3 is 15 amino acids long.

The genes are TRBV3-1 (or the pseudogene TRBV3-2) and TRBJ2-2; D remains unclear. CDR1 is LGHDT, CDR2 YNNKEL, per germline (reference sequence). Deletions cut 5 bases from V and 7 bases from J, with 8 bases between. CDR3 length equals 12 residues. The CDR3 nucleotides are TGTGCCAGCAGCTCATCTGTCGGGGAGCTGTTTTTT. It translates to CASSSSVGELFF.

The chain joins TRBV30 to TRBJ2-5; D uncertain. The CDR3 extends over 14 amino acids. Per the germline V gene, CDR1 is GTSNPN and CDR2 is SVGIG (reference sequence). V shed 1 base and J shed 0 bases, with 9 bases lying between them. CDR3 bases: TGTGCCTGGAGTGGCCCAGGAAACCAAGAGACCCAGTACTTC. Translating it yields CAWSGPGNQETQYF.

The CDR3, as DNA: TGTGCCAGCAGCGCCAACAGTAATGAGCAGTTCTTC. Protein: CASSANSNEQFF. This chain connects TRBV11-3 to TRBJ2-1; D is ambiguous. Germline lookup yields CDR1 SGHNT and CDR2 YENEEA. This CDR3 region has 12 residues. V was pared by 5 bases and J by 7 bases, with 9 bases between.